Shown below are 10 T cell receptor beta chains from a single sample sequenced in a study of OX40 agonist ivuxolimab in advanced cancers. TCRdb keeps only in-frame clones here, not all; method: immunoSEQ multiplex PCR. Of more than 80,000 clones listed, about 90% were seen once; the top ten hold about 9%. The input for sequencing was CD4+ or CD8+ T cells sorted from blood, taken in a trial of the OX40 agonist ivuxolimab. These receptors all come from an adult with an advanced solid tumor such as melanoma, head and neck, liver or kidney cancer.

The chain recombines TRBV2 with TRBJ1-2; D possibly corresponds to TRBD1 (5 bases). CDR1 and CDR2 from the germline V gene are SNHLY and FYNNEI. The V and J ends lost 2 bases and 3 bases respectively, with 19 bases between them. This CDR3 spans 17 amino acids. The chain's CDR3 is CASSEKLGQGVYYGYTF. Written as DNA, the CDR3 is TGTGCCAGCAGTGAAAAGTTGGGCCAGGGTGTATACTATGGCTACACCTTC.

A word on this clone: One junction end disagrees with the germline gene, perhaps due to a read error. The chain uses TRBV10-3 and TRBJ1-1, with a possible D match to TRBD1 (5 bases). The CDR3 loop spans 11 amino acids. Per the germline V gene, CDR1 is ENHRY and CDR2 is SYGVKD. In DNA form, the CDR3 reads TGCTGGGGGGGAATGAACACTGAAGCTTTCTTT. Its protein is CWGGMNTEAFF.

The genes are TRBV7-2 and TRBJ2-3; D might be TRBD2 (7 bases). The ends were cut back, 4 bases at V and 4 bases at J, with 12 bases in the middle. The CDR3 length is 14 residues. Germline V gives CDR1 SGHTA, CDR2 FQGNSA. The CDR3 is CASSSVGGPDTQYF. In nucleotides, the CDR3 is TGTGCCAGCAGCTCCGTGGGGGGGCCAGATACGCAGTATTTT.

The V gene is TRBV6-6, the J gene TRBJ1-5, with 7 bases lining up with TRBD1. Germline CDR1 is MNHNY and CDR2 is SVGAGI (reference sequence). This CDR3 comprises 14 residues. Trimming at V came to 6 bases and at J to 4 bases, leaving 6 bases not matched to a gene. This CDR3 reads CASSLTGMNQPQHF. DNA for the CDR3: TGTGCCAGCAGCCTGACAGGGATGAATCAGCCCCAGCATTTT.

This clone occurred a few times. This chain connects TRBV7-9 to TRBJ1-5, with D perhaps TRBD1 (6 bases). Trimming took 5 bases from V and 5 from J, leaving 10 bases between them. This CDR3 comprises 13 residues. Germline CDR1 and CDR2: SEHNR and FQNEAQ (reference sequence). In nucleotides, the CDR3 is TGTGCCAGCAGCAGGGACACCTATCAGCCCCAGCATTTT. Translated: CASSRDTYQPQHF.

This clone was observed a single time. The V and J genes are TRBV4-1 and TRBJ1-4; TRBD1 might be the D (5 bases). The CDR3 consists of 15 residues. The germline V and J ends were trimmed by 4 bases and 7 bases, with 16 bases remaining between them. CDR1 is MGHRA, CDR2 YSYEKL, per germline. The CDR3: CASSLVWQGREKLFF. In DNA form, the CDR3 reads TGCGCCAGCAGCCTGGTTTGGCAGGGCCGTGAAAAACTGTTTTTT.

The CDR3 reads CASGWSGRRDYEQYF. CDR3 sequence (DNA): TGTGCTAGTGGTTGGTCAGGGAGGCGGGACTACGAGCAGTACTTC. The V call is TRBV12-5, the J call TRBJ2-7; perhaps TRBD2 as D (6 bases). Trimming shortened V by 4 bases and J by 3 bases, and 16 bases separated the two germline ends. The CDR3 is 15 residues long. Germline-derived CDR1 and CDR2 are LGHNT and FRNRAP.

The DNA of the CDR3 is TGTGCCTGGATCCTACTCAGAGGGGGGGAAAGACGGCGGGAGGTCTACGAGCAGTACTTC. It codes for CAWILLRGGERRREVYEQYF. V and J are TRBV30 and TRBJ2-7; 8 nucleotides match TRBD2. Trimming took 4 bases from V and 3 from J; bases not matched to a gene: 26. Germline assignment: CDR1 GTSNPN and CDR2 SVGIG (reference sequence). The CDR3 consists of 20 residues.

This clone was found a few times. This rearrangement joins TRBV30 to TRBJ1-2; D gene ambiguous. V was clipped by 3 bases and J by 7 bases, with 9 bases between them. Germline CDR1 reads GTSNPN; CDR2 reads SVGIG (reference sequence). The length of the CDR3 is 11 residues. The CDR3, as DNA: TGTGCCTGGAGCAGTAATATTGGCTACACCTTC. Its protein product is CAWSSNIGYTF.

The rearrangement uses TRBV4-2 and TRBJ2-7; D call uncertain. Germline CDR1 reads LGHNA; CDR2 reads YNFKEQ. The CDR3 runs 13 residues. Trimming shortened V by 5 bases and J by 5 bases, and 13 bases separated the two germline ends. The CDR3 DNA reads TGTGCCAGCAGCACTCCCCTCGGACACGAGCAGTACTTC. It is translated as CASSTPLGHEQYF.